These T cell receptor beta chains were read from a single sample in a study of regulatory T cells in long-lasting Graves disease. MiXCR, applied by TCRdb to the multiplex PCR reads, yields one record per CDR3 protein. The sample records approximately 400,000 distinct CDR3 sequences, 14% to 15% being singletons. This sample was also put to use in a study of T cells in Graves' hyperthyroidism and ophthalmopathy.

This specimen was peripheral blood mononuclear cells (PBMCs), taken at new diagnosis, from a patient treated with antithyroid drugs. The origin of the receptors is a woman younger than 45 with Graves disease. CDR3s include the opening cysteine and the closing phenylalanine or tryptophan. A D gene is named only where the DNA matches it firmly. Clone size, where shown, is once, few, many, or a class for clones that have expanded.

many	TRBD1	TRBV2	TRBJ2-7	CASYRGEGWYEQYF	TGTGCCAGCTACAGGGGAGAGGGATGGTACGAGCAGTACTTC
many	NA	TRBV7-2	TRBJ1-2	CASSLDRGPYGYTF	TGTGCCAGCAGCCTCGATAGAGGGCCCTATGGCTACACCTTC
NA	TRBD1	TRBV5-1	TRBJ2-2	CASSSWTGGAGGELFF	TGCGCCAGCAGCTCCTGGACAGGGGGCGCCGGCGGGGAGCTGTTTTTT
many	TRBD2	TRBV7-3	TRBJ2-1	CASSWRESSYNEQFF	TGTGCCAGCAGCTGGCGGGAGAGCTCCTACAATGAGCAGTTCTTC
NA	TRBD2	TRBV7-2	TRBJ2-7	CASSLAGLAGSYEQYF	TGTGCCAGCAGCTTAGCAGGACTAGCGGGATCCTACGAGCAGTACTTC
many	NA	TRBV7-9	TRBJ2-7	CASSLVVGRLDEQYF	TGTGCCAGCAGCTTAGTGGTGGGCCGGTTGGACGAGCAGTACTTC
many	NA	TRBV5-1	TRBJ1-1	CASSSGDRSEAFF	TGCGCCAGCAGCTCCGGTGACAGGAGTGAAGCTTTCTTT
NA	TRBD1	TRBV19	TRBJ1-1	CASTPPDRVNTEAFF	TGTGCCAGTACCCCCCCTGACAGGGTGAACACTGAAGCTTTCTTT
NA	TRBD1	TRBV7-9	TRBJ1-2	CASNPQGVGSYGYTF	TGTGCCAGCAACCCACAGGGGGTCGGTTCCTATGGCTACACCTTC
many	NA	TRBV28	TRBJ1-5	CASRPTKGYSNQPQHF	TGTGCCAGCAGACCGACAAAGGGATATAGCAATCAGCCCCAGCATTTT
NA	NA	TRBV12-3/TRBV12-4	TRBJ2-1	CASIGSNRNDQFF	TGTGCCAGCATTGGCTCTAACAGGAATGATCAGTTCTTC
many	NA	TRBV24-1	TRBJ1-1	CATSGSGNTEAFF	TGTGCCACCAGTGGGTCCGGGAACACTGAAGCTTTCTTT
NA	NA	TRBV5-1	TRBJ2-7	CASREGATYEQYF	TGCGCCAGCCGGGAGGGGGCCACCTACGAGCAGTACTTC
many	NA	TRBV2	TRBJ2-3	CASEVADTDTQYF	TGTGCCAGCGAGGTAGCGGACACAGATACGCAGTATTTT
NA	NA	TRBV28	TRBJ1-5	CATQRGQPQHF	TGTGCCACCCAAAGGGGACAGCCCCAGCATTTT
few	TRBD1	TRBV30	TRBJ1-4	CAWSSPKTGTLF	TGTGCCTGGAGTTCCCCTAAGACAGGGACGCTTTTT
few	TRBD2	TRBV2	TRBJ2-3	CASRSGLAPNIVVLTDTQYF	TGTGCCAGCAGAAGCGGACTAGCGCCTAACATAGTTGTCCTCACAGATACGCAGTATTTT
NA	NA	TRBV4-1	TRBJ2-7	CASSQYQDYSYEQYF	TGCGCCAGCAGCCAATATCAGGACTACTCCTACGAGCAGTACTTC
few	NA	TRBV19	TRBJ2-7	CASSIGSLGAEQYF	TGTGCCAGTAGTATCGGGAGCTTGGGGGCCGAGCAGTACTTC
few	NA	TRBV18	TRBJ1-3	CASSSLAESSGNTIYF	TGTGCCAGCTCCTCCCTCGCGGAAAGCTCTGGAAACACCATATATTTT
NA	NA	TRBV14	TRBJ1-6	CASSQEYSLSNSPLHF	TGTGCCAGCAGCCAAGAATACTCACTGTCTAATTCACCCCTCCACTTT
many	NA	TRBV7-9	TRBJ2-1	CASSLAVGITVNEQFF	TGTGCCAGCAGCTTAGCAGTGGGAATAACGGTCAATGAGCAGTTCTTC
NA	NA	TRBV4-1	TRBJ2-5	CASSRRGENQETQYF	TGCGCCAGCAGCCGCCGAGGTGAGAATCAAGAGACCCAGTACTTC
NA	NA	TRBV6-5	TRBJ1-1	CASSSYSAMNTEAFF	TGTGCCAGCAGTTCCTACAGCGCTATGAACACTGAAGCTTTCTTT
many	TRBD1	TRBV5-6	TRBJ2-1	CASSFPGQGSEQFF	TGTGCCAGCAGCTTCCCGGGACAGGGCAGTGAGCAGTTCTTC
many	TRBD2	TRBV11-2	TRBJ2-2	CASRSGLAGTGTGELFF	TGTGCCAGCAGATCGGGACTAGCGGGAACGGGAACCGGGGAGCTGTTTTTT
NA	TRBD1	TRBV6-2/TRBV6-3	TRBJ1-3	CASARTGGTGNTIYF	TGTGCCAGCGCCCGGACAGGGGGAACTGGAAACACCATATATTTT
many	TRBD1	TRBV27	TRBJ2-5	CASSSYADRGRETQYF	TGTGCCAGCAGTTCGTACGCGGACAGGGGACGAGAGACCCAGTACTTC
NA	TRBD1	TRBV6-1	TRBJ1-5	CASSLGTGGKQPQHF	TGTGCCAGCAGCTTAGGGACAGGGGGTAAGCAGCCCCAGCATTTT
NA	TRBD2	TRBV4-1	TRBJ2-7	CASSHLAGVGPYEQYF	TGCGCCAGCAGCCATCTAGCGGGGGTCGGACCTTACGAGCAGTACTTC
many	NA	TRBV11-2	TRBJ2-7	CASSLVFGQYF	TGTGCCAGCAGCTTAGTTTTCGGGCAGTACTTC
many	TRBD2	TRBV27	TRBJ2-7	CASSLLAGMYEQYF	TGTGCCAGCAGTTTACTAGCGGGAATGTATGAGCAGTACTTC
NA	NA	TRBV4-2	TRBJ2-7	CASSPSEGDLYEQYF	TGTGCCAGCAGCCCCTCAGAGGGGGACCTCTACGAGCAGTACTTC
NA	NA	TRBV5-4	TRBJ2-1	CASSSLGASRNEQFF	TGTGCCAGCAGCTCACTCGGGGCTAGTCGCAATGAGCAGTTCTTC
few	NA	TRBV4-1	TRBJ1-1	CASSERGFGLNTEAFF	TGCGCCAGCAGCGAAAGGGGGTTCGGGTTGAACACTGAAGCTTTCTTT
few	TRBD2	TRBV24-1	TRBJ2-1	CATSDLRAGGHGQFF	TGTGCCACCAGTGATTTGCGGGCGGGAGGGCATGGGCAGTTCTTC
NA	TRBD2	TRBV12-3/TRBV12-4	TRBJ2-7	CASYGGSGYEQYF	TGTGCCAGCTACGGCGGGAGTGGCTACGAGCAGTACTTC
many	TRBD2	TRBV10-3	TRBJ2-7	CAISESGGRLYEQYF	TGTGCCATCAGTGAGTCGGGAGGGAGGCTCTACGAGCAGTACTTC
many	NA	TRBV10-3	TRBJ2-3	CAISERDTDTQYF	TGTGCCATCAGTGAGCGGGACACAGATACGCAGTATTTT
many	TRBD1	TRBV6-2/TRBV6-3	TRBJ2-7	CASSVPGTGISYEQYF	TGTGCCAGCAGTGTTCCCGGGACAGGCATTTCCTACGAGCAGTACTTC
many	NA	TRBV6-1	TRBJ1-5	CASTDPVSSVSNQPQHF	TGTGCCAGCACCGACCCCGTAAGTTCAGTTAGCAATCAGCCCCAGCATTTT
many	TRBD2	TRBV6-2/TRBV6-3	TRBJ2-5	CASSYLSGRARETQYF	TGTGCCAGCAGTTACCTTAGCGGGAGGGCCCGGGAGACCCAGTACTTC